The 10 T cell receptor beta chains listed next were all sequenced from one sample in a study of T-cell reconstitution after alpha-beta-depleted transplantation in children (dated by TCRdb to the mid-2010s). Read against the paper, the sample's treatment or condition label means: allogeneic hematopoietic cell transplantation with graft depleted of TCRalphabeta T cells and CD19 B cells. The library came from PCR. TCRdb shows the sequencer as Illumina HiSeq 2500. Molecular barcoding was employed in the preparation of TCR libraries, with unique molecular identifiers being used to normalize TCRbeta repertoire quantification. TCRdb reran the public reads through fastp at Q25 and MiXCR, keeping productive beta chains. Each CDR3 protein appears once, grouped with its most common genes and DNA. In this sample the table shows 95,000 to 150,000 distinct CDR3 sequences, under 25% of which occur a single time. The ten top clones hold approximately 10% of the sample.

Sequenced material: PBMCs, mostly from graft donor cells, taken 180 days after TCRalphabeta/CD19-depleted stem cell transplant. The receptor set was obtained from a male patient aged 2 to 10 who had a stem cell transplant for chronic granulomatous disease, so the T cells may come from the graft donor.

J is TRBJ2-1 and V is TRBV12-3 or TRBV12-4, with 10 bases lining up with TRBD2. After removal of 5 bases from V and 5 bases from J, the junction contained 9 bases not matched to a gene. The CDR3 consists of 16 residues. The CDR3 bases are TGTGCCAGCAGTCCCCAACTAGCGGGACTCCACAATGAGCAGTTCTTC. Translation: CASSPQLAGLHNEQFF.

This clonotype was seen repeatedly, ten times or more. This chain connects TRBV28 to TRBJ1-5; D might be TRBD1 (5 bases). CDR3 size: 16 residues. Looked up from germline, CDR1 is MDHEN and CDR2 is SYDVKM. Trimming pared 2 bases from V and 4 bases from J, leaving 15 bases between. CDR3 sequence reads: CASSLRAGLENQPQHF. The CDR3 DNA reads TGTGCCAGCAGTTTAAGGGCAGGGTTGGAGAATCAGCCCCAGCATTTT.

This clonotype was recorded many times. V gene TRBV7-2 combines with J gene TRBJ2-3; D unresolved. Deletions cut 5 bases from V and 2 bases from J, with 17 bases between. The CDR3 has 16 residues. Germline values: CDR1 SGHTA, CDR2 FQGNSA. The CDR3 sequence: CASSPSTAIDTDTQYF. The CDR3 DNA is TGTGCCAGCAGCCCCTCGACTGCCATAGACACAGATACGCAGTATTTT.

This clonotype occurred many times. The chain employs TRBV7-6 and TRBJ2-2; D gene unclear. CDR3 length equals 15 residues. Trimming took 1 base from V and 1 from J, leaving 7 bases between them. The germline gives CDR1 SGHVS, CDR2 FNYEAQ. The CDR3 reads CASSLESGNTGELFF. The CDR3 DNA reads TGTGCCAGCAGCTTAGAGTCAGGGAACACCGGGGAGCTGTTTTTT. Filled out from reference TRBV7-6 and TRBJ2-2, the complete variable domain reads GAGVSQSPRYKVTKRGQDVALRCDPISGHVSLYWYRQALGQGPEFLTYFNYEAQQDKSGLPNDRFSAERPEGSISTLTIQRTEQRDSAMYRCASSLESGNTGELFFGEGSRLTVL.

This clonotype was seen ten or more times. CDR3 loop: CASSLRGNYQPQHF. In DNA, the CDR3 is TGTGCCAGCAGCTTACGGGGGAACTATCAGCCCCAGCATTTT. The genes are TRBV27 and TRBJ1-5; tentatively, D is TRBD1 (5 bases). The CDR3 sequence is 14 residues long. V lost 6 bases and J 5 bases, leaving 14 bases between the germline ends. Looked up from germline, CDR1 is MNHEY and CDR2 is SMNVEV (reference sequence).

This clonotype came up many times. V usage is TRBV20-1 and J usage is TRBJ2-7, with TRBD2 matching over 7 bases. Trimming at V came to 3 bases and at J to 7 bases, leaving 6 bases not matched to a gene. CDR3 length: 12 amino acids. Germline assignment: CDR1 DFQATT and CDR2 SNEGSKA (reference sequence). CDR3 sequence reads: CSASIRDYEQYF. CDR3 DNA: TGCAGTGCTAGCATCCGGGACTATGAGCAGTACTTC.

This clonotype was seen many times. This rearrangement joins TRBV27 to TRBJ2-4; 10 nucleotides line up with TRBD1. The V and J ends lost 5 bases and 13 bases, in that order; junction bases with no gene match: 11. CDR3 length equals 14 residues. Germline V gene sequence: CDR1 MNHEY, CDR2 SMNVEV (reference sequence). DNA for the CDR3: TGTGCCAGCAGTAACGACAGGGGGCCCTTCCTCCAGTACTTC. Amino acid sequence: CASSNDRGPFLQYF.

The genes are TRBV6-2 or TRBV6-3 and TRBJ2-7, with D possibly being TRBD2 (6 bases). Germline-derived CDR1 and CDR2 are MNHEY and SVGEGT. The CDR3 covers 17 residues. The V gene lost 0 bases and the J gene lost 1 base, with 16 bases spanning the gap. CDR3 coding DNA: TGTGCCAGCAGTTACTCGATTCCGGGACTTCCATCCTACGAGCAGTACTTC. Encoded protein: CASSYSIPGLPSYEQYF.

This clonotype has ten or more counts. The V and J genes are TRBV27 and TRBJ1-2, with D possibly being TRBD1 (6 bases). Trimming took 8 bases from V and 14 from J, leaving 21 bases between them. Germline-derived CDR1 and CDR2 are MNHEY and SMNVEV (reference sequence). The CDR3 is 12 amino acids. CDR3 DNA: TGTGCCAGCGGGTTTTCCGGGACATCGTGTACCTTC. Residues: CASGFSGTSCTF.

V usage is TRBV20-1 and J usage is TRBJ1-2; 10 nucleotides agree with TRBD1. The CDR3 contains 18 residues. Trimming removed 4 bases from V and 4 bases from J; junction bases left unmatched: 18. CDR1 and CDR2 (germline): DFQATT, SNEGSKA (reference sequence). The DNA for the CDR3 is TGCAGTGCTATTCTGTGGCGGGACAGGGGACTGACAACCTATGGCTACACCTTC. This codes for CSAILWRDRGLTTYGYTF.